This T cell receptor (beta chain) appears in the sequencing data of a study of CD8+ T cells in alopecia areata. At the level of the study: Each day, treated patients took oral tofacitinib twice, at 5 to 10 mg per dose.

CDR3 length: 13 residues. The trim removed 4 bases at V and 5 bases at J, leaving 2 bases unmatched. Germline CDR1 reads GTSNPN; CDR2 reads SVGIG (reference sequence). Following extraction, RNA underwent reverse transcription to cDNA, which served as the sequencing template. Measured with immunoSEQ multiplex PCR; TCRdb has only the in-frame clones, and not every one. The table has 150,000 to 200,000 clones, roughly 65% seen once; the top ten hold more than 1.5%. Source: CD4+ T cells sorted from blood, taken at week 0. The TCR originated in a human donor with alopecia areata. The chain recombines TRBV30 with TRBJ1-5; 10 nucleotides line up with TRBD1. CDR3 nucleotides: TGTGCCTGGAACGGACAGGGGGATCAGCCCCAGCATTTT. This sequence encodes CAWNGQGDQPQHF.